The following is a TCR beta chain sequence with its context. Its antigen is unknown. Germline CDR1 is PRHDT and CDR2 is FYEKMQ (reference sequence). The length of the CDR3 is 11 residues. Trimming removed 3 bases from V and 5 bases from J, with 3 bases in between. These data come from a study of T cell responses to AZD1222 COVID-19 vaccine. Study-wide results and limits: There were vaccine-associated CD4 TCRs across spike, dominant at 160-218 and 743-854.

Clones were read by immunoSEQ multiplex PCR, and TCRdb kept only the in-frame ones, dropping some. The table has roughly 96,000 clones, more than 75% seen once. The sequences come from peripheral blood, collected 28 days after the second AZD1222 dose. The sequence was collected from an adult who received the AZD1222 COVID-19 vaccine. This chain links TRBV13 with TRBJ2-3; no definite D call. CDR3 residues: CASSFGDTQYF. The CDR3 DNA reads TGTGCCAGCAGCTTTGGAGATACGCAGTATTTT.